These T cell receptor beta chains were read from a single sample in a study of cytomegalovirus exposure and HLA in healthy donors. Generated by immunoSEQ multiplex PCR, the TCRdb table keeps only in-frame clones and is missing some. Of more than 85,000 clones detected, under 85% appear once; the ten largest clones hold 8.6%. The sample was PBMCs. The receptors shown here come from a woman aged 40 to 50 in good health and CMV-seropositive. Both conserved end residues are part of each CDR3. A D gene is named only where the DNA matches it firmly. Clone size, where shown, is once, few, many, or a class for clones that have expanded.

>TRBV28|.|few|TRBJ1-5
CASSWGRDSQHF
TGTGCCAGCAGTTGGGGTCGGGACTCCCAGCATTTT
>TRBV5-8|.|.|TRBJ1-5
CASSYQGNQPQHF
TGTGCCAGCAGCTATCAGGGAAATCAGCCCCAGCATTTT
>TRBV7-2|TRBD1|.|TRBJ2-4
CASSLVGTGVENIQYF
TGTGCCAGCAGCTTAGTAGGGACAGGGGTGGAGAACATTCAGTACTTC
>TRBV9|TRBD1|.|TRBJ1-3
CASSPRGSPGNTIYF
TGTGCCAGCAGCCCCAGGGGGTCACCTGGAAACACCATATATTTT
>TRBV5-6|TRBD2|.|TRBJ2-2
CASSLLGVAGIAGELFF
TGTGCCAGCAGCTTGCTCGGAGTAGCGGGGATCGCCGGGGAGCTGTTTTTT
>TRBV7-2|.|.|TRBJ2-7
CASSLGQGFFYEQYF
TGTGCCAGCAGCTTAGGGCAGGGGTTTTTTTACGAGCAGTACTTC
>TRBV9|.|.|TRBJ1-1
CASSRGPNTEAFF
TGTGCCAGCAGCAGGGGCCCGAACACTGAAGCTTTCTTT
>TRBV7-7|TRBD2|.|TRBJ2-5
CASSLAGLAGTETQYF
TGTGCCAGCAGCTTAGCCGGGCTAGCGGGAACGGAGACCCAGTACTTC
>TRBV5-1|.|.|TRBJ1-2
CASSLVGGGTGYGYTF
TGCGCCAGCAGCTTGGTTGGCGGGGGCACCGGCTATGGCTACACCTTC
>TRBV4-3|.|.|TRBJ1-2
CASSQRPYTGGYTF
TGCGCCAGCAGCCAGAGACCTTACACGGGTGGCTACACCTTC
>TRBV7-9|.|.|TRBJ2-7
CASSSSGTPYEQYF
TGTGCCAGCAGCTCCTCCGGGACTCCCTACGAGCAGTACTTC
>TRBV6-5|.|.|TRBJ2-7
CASSYSGRGSYEQYF
TGTGCCAGCAGTTACTCAGGGCGGGGATCCTACGAGCAGTACTTC
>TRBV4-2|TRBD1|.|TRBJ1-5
CASSQDFRQGEPQHF
TGTGCCAGCAGCCAAGATTTCAGGCAGGGGGAGCCCCAGCATTTT
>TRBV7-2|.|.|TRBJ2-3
CASSAQGYFTDTQYF
TGTGCCAGCAGCGCACAGGGTTATTTTACAGATACGCAGTATTTT
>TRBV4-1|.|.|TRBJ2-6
CASSEGGLIRANVLTF
TGCGCCAGCAGCGAAGGCGGACTAATCCGGGCCAACGTCCTGACTTTC
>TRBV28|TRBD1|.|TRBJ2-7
CASIPLTPITGTGGYHEQHF
TGTGCCAGCATCCCACTCACCCCGATTACCGGGACAGGGGGCTACCACGAGCAGCACTTC
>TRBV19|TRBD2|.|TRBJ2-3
CASRTSGTDTQYF
TGTGCCAGTAGGACTAGCGGGACAGATACGCAGTATTTT
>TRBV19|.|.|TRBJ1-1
CASSSGTVNTEAFF
TGTGCCAGTAGTAGCGGGACGGTGAACACTGAAGCTTTCTTT
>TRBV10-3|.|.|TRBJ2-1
CAISERDSTSGNNEQFF
TGTGCCATCAGTGAGCGGGACAGCACTAGCGGAAACAATGAGCAGTTCTTC
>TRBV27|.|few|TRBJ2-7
CASSRRGTLSYEQYF
TGTGCCAGCTCCCGAAGGGGTACACTCTCCTACGAGCAGTACTTC
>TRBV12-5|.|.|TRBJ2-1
CASGLGSEQFF
TGTGCTAGTGGTTTGGGTAGTGAGCAGTTCTTC
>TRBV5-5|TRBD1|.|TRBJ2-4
CASSLSTGGNIQYF
TGTGCCAGCAGCTTGTCGACAGGGGGAAACATTCAGTACTTC
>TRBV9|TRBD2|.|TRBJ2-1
CASSPLAGGDNEQFF
TGTGCCAGCAGCCCACTAGCGGGGGGGGATAATGAGCAGTTCTTC
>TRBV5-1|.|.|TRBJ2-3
CASRQTEGGVKTDTQYF
TGCGCCAGCAGACAAACCGAAGGGGGAGTTAAGACAGATACGCAGTATTTT
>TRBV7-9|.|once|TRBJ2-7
CASSPVSGRGEQYF
TGTGCCAGCAGCCCTGTGTCGGGGCGGGGAGAGCAGTACTTC
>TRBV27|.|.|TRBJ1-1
CASSLNRNTEAFF
TGTGCCAGCAGTTTAAACAGGAACACTGAAGCTTTCTTT
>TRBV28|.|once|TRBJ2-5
CATGAKETQYF
TGTGCCACCGGAGCCAAAGAGACCCAGTACTTC
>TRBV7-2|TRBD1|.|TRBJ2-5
CASSLAGQATQYF
TGTGCCAGCAGCTTAGCTGGACAGGCGACCCAGTACTTC
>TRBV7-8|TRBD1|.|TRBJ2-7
CASTLAGDSHYEQYF
TGTGCCAGCACCCTTGCCGGGGACAGTCACTACGAGCAGTACTTC
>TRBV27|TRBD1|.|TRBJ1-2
CASSLQPRQGNYGYTF
TGTGCCAGCAGTTTGCAACCGAGACAGGGGAACTATGGCTACACCTTC
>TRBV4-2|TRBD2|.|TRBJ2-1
CASSQMGRGGYNEQFF
TGTGCCAGCAGCCAGATGGGGCGGGGGGGTTACAATGAGCAGTTCTTC
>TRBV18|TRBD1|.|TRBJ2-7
CASSPSDRVLVYEQYF
TGTGCCAGCTCACCCTCGGACAGGGTATTGGTCTACGAGCAGTACTTC
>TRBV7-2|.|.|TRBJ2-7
CASSFGGNYEQYF
TGTGCCAGCAGCTTTGGGGGGAACTACGAGCAGTACTTC
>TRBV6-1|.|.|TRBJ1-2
CASSESGGVFGYTF
TGTGCCAGCAGTGAATCGGGGGGGGTCTTTGGCTACACCTTC
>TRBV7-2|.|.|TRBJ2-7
CASSFAYEQYF
TGTGCCAGCAGCTTCGCCTACGAGCAGTACTTC
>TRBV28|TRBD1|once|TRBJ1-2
CASSLLVGGQGYGYTF
TGTGCCAGCAGTTTATTGGTAGGCGGACAGGGCTATGGCTACACCTTC
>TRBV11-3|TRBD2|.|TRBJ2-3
CASSMRLAGGPGADTQYF
TGTGCCAGCAGCATGAGACTAGCGGGAGGGCCGGGGGCAGATACGCAGTATTTT